The 21 T cell receptor beta chains in this list originate from one sample, sequenced in a study of CD4 T cells in relation to SARS-CoV-2 and coronaviruses (dated by TCRdb to the early 2020s). CD4+ T cells from unexposed donors were collected before the COVID-19 pandemic (2011-2018). The library was generated by the immunoSEQ multiplex PCR assay. The immuneACCESS repertoire file appears here via TCRdb, limited to in-frame rearrangements. These files lack a portion of the clones; in checked studies, under half of the deficit traces to unresolved V genes, and the cause of the others is not known. The sample table contains around 70,000 clones; only one count was recorded for about 90% of them. The ten biggest clones cover about 1.6% of the sample. Sequencing was carried out using memory CD4+ T cells from PBMCs. The cell subset or site tag for this specimen amounts to: memory (non-naive) CD4+ T cells. The receptors here all came from a human donor in good health.

The CDR3 reads CASSPTGIVEKLFF. CDR3 bases: TGTGCCAGCAGCCCGACCGGAATAGTGGAAAAACTGTTTTTT. The chain links TRBV7-9 to TRBJ1-4; no definite D call. The V gene's germline CDR1 is SEHNR and CDR2 FQNEAQ (reference sequence). Trimming took off 5 bases at V and 8 bases at J, with 15 bases between the two ends. The CDR3 runs to 14 residues.

The chain combines TRBV19 with TRBJ1-5; D uncertain. Germline V gene sequence: CDR1 LNHDA, CDR2 SQIVND (reference sequence). This CDR3 spans 12 amino acids. The V and J ends lost 5 bases and 4 bases respectively, with 6 bases between them. CDR3: CASSPRNQPQHF. The DNA for the CDR3 is TGTGCCAGTAGTCCGAGAAATCAGCCCCAGCATTTT. The full variable domain, rest sourced from reference TRBV19 and TRBJ1-5, is DGGITQSPKYLFRKEGQNVTLSCEQNLNHDAMYWYRQDPGQGLRLIYYSQIVNDFQKGDIAEGYSVSREKKESFPLTVTSAQKNPTAFYLCASSPRNQPQHFGDGTRLSIL.

This chain uses TRBV9 with TRBJ1-2, with D hard to call. This CDR3 contains 17 residues. Looked up from germline, CDR1 is SGDLS and CDR2 is YYNGEE. V lost 5 bases, J lost 2 bases, and 22 bases lay in between. The CDR3 protein is CASSDQTSPLENYGYTF. The CDR3 region has the DNA TGTGCCAGCAGTGACCAGACATCTCCCCTGGAGAACTATGGCTACACCTTC.

The rearrangement links TRBV18 to TRBJ2-6; D is ambiguous. Trimming cost V 4 bases and J 1 base, with 17 bases left between them. The germline CDR1 and CDR2 sequences are KGHSH and LQKENI. The CDR3 runs to 18 residues. CDR3 protein: CASSHYGIRSSGANVLTF. For the CDR3, the DNA is TGTGCCAGCTCACACTACGGAATACGGAGTTCTGGGGCCAACGTCCTGACTTTC.

The chain joins TRBV5-1 to TRBJ2-2; 9 nucleotides line up with TRBD2. The CDR3 covers 15 residues. Losses at the gene ends were 5 bases for V and 1 base for J; bases not matched to a gene: 3. From germline, CDR1 is SGHRS and CDR2 YFSETQ. DNA of the CDR3: TGCGCCAGCAGACGGACTAGCGAGAACACCGGGGAGCTGTTTTTT. It translates to CASRRTSENTGELFF.

This rearrangement joins TRBV10-3 to TRBJ2-5, with 8 bases that match TRBD2. CDR1 is ENHRY and CDR2 is SYGVKD in the germline V gene. The CDR3 has 14 amino acids. V gave up 6 bases and J gave up 2 bases; unmatched junction bases: 5. CDR3 in DNA: TGTGCCATCAGGACGGGGGGGGGACAAGAGACCCAGTACTTC. Its translation: CAIRTGGGQETQYF.

The chain joins TRBV7-2 to TRBJ2-7; D is possibly TRBD1 (5 bases). Trimming left V 2 bases short and J 3 bases short, with 11 bases between. CDR1 and CDR2 (germline): SGHTA, FQGNSA. This CDR3 is built from 14 residues. The CDR3, as DNA: TGTGCCAGCAGCTTATCTTACAGGAACTACGAGCAGTACTTC. This gives the protein CASSLSYRNYEQYF.

This clone has just one count. V and J are TRBV9 and TRBJ2-5, with 8 positions matching TRBD1. CDR3 length equals 15 residues. Germline-derived CDR1 and CDR2 are SGDLS and YYNGEE. Losses at the gene ends were 0 bases for V and 4 bases for J; bases not matched to a gene: 5. The CDR3: CASSVGQGAGETQYF. The DNA for the CDR3 is TGTGCCAGCAGCGTAGGGCAGGGGGCTGGAGAGACCCAGTACTTC.

The CDR3 spells CASSDRDRFYEQYF. Written as DNA, the CDR3 is TGTGCCAGCAGTGATCGGGACAGATTCTACGAGCAGTACTTC. V gene TRBV2 combines with J gene TRBJ2-7; 7 bases fit TRBD1. The germline CDR1 and CDR2 sequences are SNHLY and FYNNEI. J lost 3 bases, V lost 3 bases, and 5 bases had no gene match. The CDR3 has 14 amino acids.

V and J are TRBV3-1 (or the pseudogene TRBV3-2) and TRBJ2-3, with 10 bases that match TRBD2. CDR3 size: 15 residues. Germline V lookup: CDR1 LGHDT, CDR2 YNNKEL (reference sequence). V trimming: 5 bases; J trimming: 6 bases; junction bases outside the gene matches: 8. The CDR3 protein is CASSIRPGLADTQYF. The CDR3 bases are TGTGCCAGCAGCATCAGACCGGGACTAGCGGATACGCAGTATTTT.

This chain links TRBV2 with TRBJ2-7, with 9 positions matching TRBD2. There are 14 residues in the CDR3. Germline V gene sequence: CDR1 SNHLY, CDR2 FYNNEI. The J segment lost 1 base and the V segment lost 6 bases, leaving 4 bases of the junction unmatched. In nucleotides, the CDR3 is TGTGCCAGCAGCCCAGCGGGAGGTTCCTACGAGCAGTACTTC. Protein sequence: CASSPAGGSYEQYF.

This clone was picked up one time. V and J are TRBV5-1 and TRBJ1-1; D call uncertain. CDR1 is SGHRS and CDR2 is YFSETQ in the germline V gene. Between the trimmed V and J ends, which lost 2 bases and 2 bases, there was a span of 7 bases. The CDR3 is made up of 13 amino acids. CDR3 DNA: TGCGCCAGCAGCTTCGGTAAAAACACTGAAGCTTTCTTT. It yields the protein CASSFGKNTEAFF. The whole variable domain, filled in from reference TRBV5-1 and TRBJ1-1, reads KAGVTQTPRYLIKTRGQQVTLSCSPISGHRSVSWYQQTPGQGLQFLFEYFSETQRNKGNFPGRFSGRQFSNSRSEMNVSTLELGDSALYLCASSFGKNTEAFFGQGTRLTVV.

This clone appeared a single time. V is TRBV19 and J is TRBJ2-7, with TRBD1 matching over 8 bases. The CDR3 is 15 amino acids. V trimming: 8 bases; J trimming: 2 bases; junction bases outside the gene matches: 11. Germline CDR1 reads LNHDA; CDR2 reads SQIVND (reference sequence). CDR3 nucleotides: TGTGCCAGTCCGCAACCGGGACAGGCCACCTACGAGCAGTACTTC. It is translated as CASPQPGQATYEQYF.

The J gene is TRBJ2-5, the V gene TRBV5-4, with 10 bases aligning to TRBD1. The germline gives CDR1 SGHNT, CDR2 YYREEE (reference sequence). The CDR3 is made up of 16 amino acids. Germline trimming cut 0 bases from V and 5 bases from J; bases unmatched to any gene: 7. The CDR3 protein is CASSLAFGQGVETQYF. The CDR3 DNA follows: TGTGCCAGCAGCTTGGCATTCGGACAGGGGGTCGAGACCCAGTACTTC.

The chain is built from TRBV5-4 and TRBJ2-7; 8 bases match TRBD1. Germline CDR1 SGHNT, CDR2 YYREEE (reference sequence). V dropped 4 bases and J dropped 0; count of bases not matched to a gene: 6. CDR3 length equals 15 residues. The CDR3 region is CASSRPGQASYEQYF. The CDR3 DNA is TGTGCCAGCAGCAGACCGGGACAGGCCTCCTACGAGCAGTACTTC.

The chain carries TRBV4-1 and TRBJ1-4; D is uncertain. The germline CDR1 and CDR2 sequences are MGHRA and YSYEKL. This CDR3 spans 15 amino acids. Trimming left V 3 bases short and J 1 base short, with 9 bases between. CDR3 nucleotides: TGCGCCAGCAGCCAGAGGTGGGGAACTAATGAAAAACTGTTTTTT. This encodes CASSQRWGTNEKLFF.

The chain carries TRBV5-1 and TRBJ1-1; D gene uncertain. Deletions cut 4 bases from V and 0 bases from J, with 13 bases between. CDR3 size: 15 residues. Germline CDR1 is SGHRS and CDR2 is YFSETQ. The CDR3 loop reads CASSLDSAMNTEAFF. For the CDR3, the DNA is TGCGCCAGCAGCCTCGATTCTGCCATGAACACTGAAGCTTTCTTT.

This clone has just one count. The chain uses TRBV5-8 and TRBJ2-5; D may correspond to TRBD1 or TRBD2 (5 bases each). The ends were cut back, 0 bases at V and 0 bases at J, with 9 bases in the middle. CDR1 is SGHTS, CDR2 YDEGEE, per germline. This CDR3 has 15 residues. CDR3 sequence reads: CASSLGGGYQETQYF. DNA for the CDR3: TGTGCCAGCAGCTTGGGTGGGGGATACCAAGAGACCCAGTACTTC.

J is TRBJ2-5 and V is TRBV11-2; tentatively, D is TRBD2 (5 bases). Trimming shortened V by 4 bases and J by 7 bases, and 13 bases separated the two germline ends. The CDR3 contains 13 residues. CDR1 is SGHAT and CDR2 is FQNNGV in the germline V gene. As DNA, the CDR3 is TGTGCCAGCAGCTCCGGACCCGAGGGGACCCAGTACTTC. As protein: CASSSGPEGTQYF.

This rearrangement joins TRBV5-8 to TRBJ2-2; D gene ambiguous. The length of the CDR3 is 14 residues. The ends were cut back, 4 bases at V and 7 bases at J, with 14 bases in the middle. Germline CDR1 and CDR2: SGHTS and YDEGEE. The CDR3 sequence: CASSLGPALGELFF. CDR3 nucleotide sequence: TGTGCCAGCAGCCTTGGACCCGCACTCGGGGAGCTGTTTTTT.

The chain couples TRBV28 to TRBJ2-7, with TRBD2 as a possible D gene (5 bases). Trimming removed 5 bases at V and 7 bases at J, with 9 bases between. This CDR3 has 11 amino acids. The germline gives CDR1 MDHEN, CDR2 SYDVKM. The CDR3 coding sequence is TGTGCCAGCAGTAGGTCGGGGGAGCAGTACTTC. Its protein is CASSRSGEQYF.